This TCR beta chain was sequenced in a study of CD4 T cells in relation to SARS-CoV-2 and coronaviruses. Study-level information: Of the patients, under 10 were male, 4 female, two Hispanic. The HLA restriction of the shared crossreactive spike epitopes was mapped. Overall study results and limits: Each donor contributed either pre-pandemic or post-infection samples, not both. Memory recall responses, not primary responses primed in culture, are what the assay detects.

The method was immunoSEQ multiplex PCR; TCRdb's version includes in-frame clones alone and lacks a portion of them. The repertoire holds approximately 50,000 clones, with roughly nine tenths as singletons. The CDR3 runs to 17 residues. Germline loops: CDR1 SNHLY, CDR2 FYNNEI. V lost 3 bases and J lost 0, with 12 bases in between. With regard to this clone: Its antigen is still unknown.

The sequenced sample was naive CD4+ T cells from PBMCs. Subset defined: naive CD4+ T cells isolated by negative enrichment. This sequence was found in an adult with COVID-19. This rearrangement joins TRBV2 to TRBJ1-6; a weak D match, TRBD1 (5 bases). This CDR3 reads CASSDYRLSSYNSPLHF. DNA for the CDR3: TGTGCCAGCAGTGATTACAGGCTCAGCTCCTATAATTCACCCCTCCACTTT. Looking up the rest from reference TRBV2 and TRBJ1-6 gives the full variable domain: EPEVTQTPSHQVTQMGQEVILRCVPISNHLYFYWYRQILGQKVEFLVSFYNNEISEKSEIFDDQFSVERPDGSNFTLKIRSTKLEDSAMYFCASSDYRLSSYNSPLHFGNGTRLTVT.